This record looks at one T cell receptor (beta chain) sequence and its context. Its antigen is unidentified. This entry belongs to a study of T cell responses to AZD1222 COVID-19 vaccine. Study findings and constraints: Receipt of two AZD1222 doses was followed by a rise in Spike-specific TCR breadth and depth. There were mostly white British donors and more females than males, and clonal diversity was possibly underestimated. Seropositive status at baseline applied to only a handful of AZD1222 recipients.

The CDR3 totals 13 residues. Germline-derived CDR1 and CDR2 are LNHDA and SQIVND (reference sequence). Trimming stripped 11 bases from V and 2 bases from J, with 13 bases between. Libraries were prepared by immunoSEQ multiplex PCR; TCRdb keeps only in-frame clonotypes and omits some of them. Of about 150,000 clones detected, roughly nine tenths appear once; the ten largest clones hold under 4%. The specimen comprised peripheral blood, sampled 28 days after the second AZD1222 dose. V usage is TRBV19 and J usage is TRBJ2-1; D may be TRBD2 (6 bases). The clonotype comes from an adult who received the AZD1222 COVID-19 vaccine. The CDR3 nucleotides read TGTGCCGTCGGGGAGGTGGCCTACAATGAGCAGTTCTTC. Protein sequence: CAVGEVAYNEQFF.